What follows are 32 T cell receptor beta chains derived from one specimen sequenced in a study of T-cell memory formation after mild COVID-19. TCRdb ran MiXCR on the 5' RACE reads and lists one entry per CDR3 protein. Here the sample spans roughly 150,000 distinct CDR3 sequences, under 15% being singletons. Sequencing input: PBMCs or a T cell subset sorted from them (not recorded which). All receptors derive from a man between 18 and 35 years old who had mild COVID-19 (a few samples of this study predate the infection). Cell type and time point are not known.

This clonotype was counted between two and nine times. The V call is TRBV18, the J call TRBJ1-2, with 7 bases that match TRBD1. J was trimmed by 6 bases and V by 3 bases; bases with no gene match: 7. This CDR3 has 14 amino acids. Looked up from germline, CDR1 is KGHSH and CDR2 is LQKENI. CDR3 region: CASSPQGVGHGYTF. Here the CDR3 DNA reads TGTGCCAGCTCACCTCAGGGGGTAGGTCATGGCTACACCTTC.

The CDR3 reads CASSYQGSRSDTQYF. CDR3 sequence (DNA): TGTGCCAGCAGTTACCAGGGGTCGAGGTCAGATACGCAGTATTTT. The chain uses TRBV6-6 and TRBJ2-3; weak D call: TRBD1 (6 bases). V lost 2 bases and J 4 bases, leaving 13 bases between the germline ends. Per germline, CDR1 MNHNY and CDR2 SVGAGI (reference sequence). CDR3 length: 15 amino acids.

This clonotype came up a few times. This rearrangement joins TRBV5-1 to TRBJ2-7; D remains unclear. CDR1 SGHRS and CDR2 YFSETQ come from the germline V gene. The V end lost 0 bases, the J end lost 0 bases, and 7 bases lay between the germline ends. This CDR3 is 14 amino acids long. CDR3 sequence reads: CASSLGSVSYEQYF. CDR3 sequence (DNA): TGCGCCAGCAGCTTGGGATCTGTCTCCTACGAGCAGTACTTC.

In the case of this clonotype: This could be a read error, since a much larger clone is one nucleotide away. CDR3 bases: TGTGCCACCCGAGACAGGGAAGATCAGTCCCAGCATTTT. It codes for CATRDREDQSQHF. This chain joins TRBV10-3 and TRBJ1-5, with 7 nucleotides matching TRBD1. Germline CDR1 is ENHRY and CDR2 is SYGVKD. The CDR3 sequence is 13 residues long.

V usage is TRBV7-2 and J usage is TRBJ2-5, with D possibly being TRBD2 (6 bases). This CDR3 region has 13 residues. The germline V and J ends were trimmed by 10 bases and 5 bases, with 17 bases remaining between them. The V gene's germline CDR1 is SGHTA and CDR2 FQGNSA. The CDR3 DNA is TGTGCCACAAATCGGGGGTCTCGGGAGACCCAGTACTTC. It specifies CATNRGSRETQYF.

This clonotype has ten or more counts. The chain is built from TRBV7-3 and TRBJ1-1; 9 bases fit TRBD1. CDR1 is SGHTA, CDR2 FQGTGA, per germline. V lost 4 bases and J lost 11; bases outside the gene matches: 8. The CDR3 loop spans 13 amino acids. CDR3 region: CASSSIQGAGAFF. The CDR3 bases are TGTGCCAGCAGCTCAATACAGGGGGCCGGGGCTTTCTTT.

This rearrangement joins TRBV20-1 to TRBJ1-3, with a tentative D call TRBD1 (5 bases). V lost 2 bases and J lost 1, with 18 bases in between. The germline gives CDR1 DFQATT, CDR2 SNEGSKA (reference sequence). The CDR3 loop spans 17 amino acids. The CDR3 sequence: CSARSVAGLGSGNTIYF. In DNA, the CDR3 is TGCAGTGCTAGAAGCGTGGCGGGGCTGGGATCTGGAAACACCATATATTTT.

This clonotype occurred a few times. V and J are TRBV7-8 and TRBJ2-7; 7 bases match TRBD1. Germline V gives CDR1 SGHVS, CDR2 FQNEAQ. J lost 3 bases, V lost 6 bases, and 8 bases had no gene match. This CDR3 spans 14 amino acids. In DNA, the CDR3 is TGTGCCAGCAGGGACAGGTGGTTGGGCTACGAGCAGTACTTC. Protein product: CASRDRWLGYEQYF.

The sample holds a few counts of this clonotype. CDR3: CASRMNGELFF. In DNA, the CDR3 is TGTGCCAGCAGGATGAACGGGGAGCTGTTTTTT. The rearrangement links TRBV6-2 or TRBV6-3 to TRBJ2-2; D uncertain. The CDR3 is 11 residues long. Trimming left V 6 bases short and J 7 bases short, with 6 bases between. Germline assignment: CDR1 MNHEY and CDR2 SVGEGT.

This clonotype has just a few counts. The V gene is TRBV28, the J gene TRBJ2-1, with D uncertain. The CDR3 covers 14 residues. The V end lost 7 bases, the J end lost 1 base, and 11 bases lay between the germline ends. Germline V gene data show CDR1 as MDHEN and CDR2 as SYDVKM. CDR3 sequence: CASTPRGSYNEQFF. The DNA of the CDR3 is TGTGCCAGCACCCCTCGAGGATCCTACAATGAGCAGTTCTTC.

The chain carries TRBV28 and TRBJ1-2; TRBD1 aligns across 8 bases. The CDR3 has 12 residues. Per germline, CDR1 MDHEN and CDR2 SYDVKM. Trimming at V came to 4 bases and at J to 8 bases, leaving 3 bases not matched to a gene. The CDR3 nucleotides are TGTGCCAGCAGTTCAGGGGGCATGGGCTACACCTTC. It specifies CASSSGGMGYTF.

V is TRBV5-1 and J is TRBJ2-4, with TRBD2 as a possible D gene (5 bases). The germline CDR1 and CDR2 sequences are SGHRS and YFSETQ. Trimming removed 4 bases from V and 7 bases from J, with 12 bases in between. The CDR3 is 13 amino acids. CDR3 region: CASSLPLGNIQYF. CDR3 in DNA: TGCGCCAGCAGCCTTCCACTAGGGAACATTCAGTACTTC. Full variable domain (remainder filled in from reference TRBV5-1 and TRBJ2-4): KAGVTQTPRYLIKTRGQQVTLSCSPISGHRSVSWYQQTPGQGLQFLFEYFSETQRNKGNFPGRFSGRQFSNSRSEMNVSTLELGDSALYLCASSLPLGNIQYFGAGTRLSVL.

Only a few counts were recorded for this clonotype. The chain links TRBV7-3 to TRBJ2-3; tentative D call: TRBD2 (6 bases). The CDR3 is 16 amino acids. The germline V and J ends were trimmed by 6 bases and 0 bases, with 16 bases remaining between them. Germline V CDR1 and CDR2: SGHTA, FQGTGA. The CDR3 loop reads CASSPGAGPSTDTQYF. The CDR3 DNA is TGTGCCAGCAGTCCCGGAGCGGGCCCTAGCACAGATACGCAGTATTTT. Complete variable domain (other parts from reference TRBV7-3 and TRBJ2-3): GAGVSQTPSNKVTEKGKYVELRCDPISGHTALYWYRQSLGQGPEFLIYFQGTGAADDSGLPNDRFFAVRPEGSVSTLKIQRTERGDSAVYLCASSPGAGPSTDTQYFGPGTRLTVL.

The J gene is TRBJ2-3, the V gene TRBV5-1; 12 bases map to TRBD2. Trimming took 0 bases from V and 3 from J; bases not matched to a gene: 8. Germline CDR1 is SGHRS and CDR2 is YFSETQ. This CDR3 has 18 residues. The CDR3 reads CASSLGPSGGAGTDTQYF. CDR3 coding DNA: TGCGCCAGCAGCTTGGGTCCTAGCGGGGGGGCAGGGACAGATACGCAGTATTTT.

The rearrangement uses TRBV3-1 and TRBJ2-1, with D possibly TRBD2 on 5 matching bases. This CDR3 has 13 amino acids. The V end lost 4 bases, the J end lost 8 bases, and 12 bases lay between the germline ends. Germline-derived CDR1 and CDR2 are LGHDT and YNNKEL (reference sequence). The DNA for the CDR3 is TGTGCCAGCAGCCCGAAAGGGCGGGATGAGCAGTTCTTC. Its protein product is CASSPKGRDEQFF.

The table lists this clonotype with a few counts. The rearrangement links TRBV5-6 to TRBJ2-7; no clear D. Looked up from germline, CDR1 is SGHDT and CDR2 is YYEEEE. This CDR3 spans 13 amino acids. Trimming removed 0 bases from V and 3 bases from J, with 7 bases in between. The CDR3 protein is CASSLGLDYEQYV. The CDR3 DNA reads as TGTGCCAGCAGCTTGGGACTTGACTACGAGCAGTACGTC.

The rearrangement links TRBV12-5 to TRBJ1-4, with no clear D. Trimming removed 5 bases from V and 10 bases from J, with 17 bases in between. Germline V gene lookup returns CDR1 LGHNT and CDR2 FRNRAP. The CDR3 is 14 residues long. CDR3 region: CASGPSNLLGKLFF. CDR3 coding DNA: TGTGCTAGTGGTCCCTCGAATCTTCTGGGAAAACTGTTTTTT.

The rearrangement joins TRBV3-1 to TRBJ1-5, with TRBD1 matching 7 bases. The V segment lost 5 bases and the J segment 7 bases; nucleotides outside the gene matches: 5. This CDR3 spans 13 amino acids. Germline values: CDR1 LGHDT, CDR2 YNNKEL (reference sequence). The CDR3 coding sequence is TGTGCCAGCAGCGGGACAGCCCAACAGCCCCAGCATTTT. The encoded protein is CASSGTAQQPQHF.

This clonotype was counted between two and nine times. V is TRBV28 and J is TRBJ1-2; D remains unclear. CDR1 is MDHEN and CDR2 is SYDVKM in the germline V gene. This CDR3 contains 11 residues. V lost 1 base, J lost 7 bases, and 4 bases lay in between. CDR3 DNA: TGTGCCAGCAGTTTATCGCGTGGCTACACCTTC. Its translation is CASSLSRGYTF.

This chain links TRBV11-1 with TRBJ2-5; possibly TRBD2 for D (6 bases). CDR1 is SGHAT and CDR2 is FQDESV in the germline V gene (reference sequence). The ends were cut back, 5 bases at V and 1 base at J, with 11 bases in the middle. The CDR3 has 14 amino acids. Here the CDR3 reads CASSAGTGQETQYF. The CDR3 nucleotides read TGTGCCAGCAGCGCGGGGACGGGCCAAGAGACCCAGTACTTC.

The V and J genes are TRBV6-1 and TRBJ2-7; no firm D call. Trimming left V 4 bases short and J 6 bases short, with 13 bases between. Germline loops: CDR1 MNHNS, CDR2 SASEGT. The CDR3 has 13 residues. DNA of the CDR3: TGTGCCAGCAGTGCCGGCCTTACGGGCGAGCAGTACTTC. Translating gives CASSAGLTGEQYF.

This clonotype was observed a handful of times. The V gene is TRBV7-2, the J gene TRBJ2-3, with 7 positions matching TRBD1. CDR1 SGHTA and CDR2 FQGNSA come from the germline V gene. With 5 bases clipped from V and 2 bases from J, the junction kept 7 bases outside the gene matches. The CDR3 totals 15 residues. Here the CDR3 DNA reads TGTGCCAGCAGCCCCTACAGGGGTATCACAGATACGCAGTATTTT. It is translated as CASSPYRGITDTQYF.

The chain carries TRBV4-3 and TRBJ2-7; 10 bases map to TRBD1. Germline V CDR1 and CDR2: LGHNA, YSLEER. With 0 bases clipped from V and 7 bases from J, the junction kept 9 bases outside the gene matches. The CDR3 extends over 16 amino acids. CDR3 nucleotide sequence: TGCGCCAGCAGCCAAGATCAGGACAGGGGGATTGGAGAGCAGTACGTC. Its translation: CASSQDQDRGIGEQYV.

The chain uses TRBV7-6 and TRBJ2-5; D remains unclear. The germline CDR1 and CDR2 sequences are SGHVS and FNYEAQ. The CDR3 totals 14 residues. Trimming stripped 5 bases from V and 5 bases from J, with 15 bases between. The CDR3 DNA follows: TGTGCCAGCAGCCAGCCGCGAGCCGGGGAGACCCAGTACTTC. It translates to CASSQPRAGETQYF.

Only a few counts were recorded for this clonotype. This chain uses TRBV2 with TRBJ1-1; D gene unclear. The length of the CDR3 is 14 residues. Germline values: CDR1 SNHLY, CDR2 FYNNEI. V lost 3 bases, J lost 3 bases, and 11 bases lay in between. The CDR3 coding sequence is TGTGCCAGCAGTGAGCCTAGACGGGACACTGAAGCTTTCTTT. It is translated as CASSEPRRDTEAFF.

This clonotype was detected only a few times. The gene calls are TRBV29-1 and TRBJ2-4, with a weak D call TRBD1 (5 bases). V lost 4 bases and J 0 bases, leaving 10 bases between the germline ends. The germline gives CDR1 SQVTM, CDR2 ANQGSEA. This CDR3 contains 14 residues. The CDR3 DNA follows: TGCAGCGTTGGTACAGGAATAGCCAAAAACATTCAGTACTTC. Its protein product is CSVGTGIAKNIQYF.

The V gene is TRBV30, the J gene TRBJ2-5; D not certain. The CDR3 is made up of 12 amino acids. V was trimmed by 0 bases and J by 3 bases, leaving 5 bases between them. Germline V gene lookup returns CDR1 GTSNPN and CDR2 SVGIG (reference sequence). CDR3 nucleotide sequence: TGTGCCTGGAGTGTACAGAAAGAGACCCAGTACTTC. Its translation is CAWSVQKETQYF.

CDR3 in amino acids: CASSYHGQGAGKLFF. The CDR3, as DNA: TGTGCCAGCAGTTACCATGGACAGGGGGCAGGTAAACTGTTTTTT. V gene TRBV6-5 combines with J gene TRBJ1-4; 11 nucleotides match TRBD1. The CDR3 spans 15 residues. With 2 bases clipped from V and 11 bases from J, the junction kept 7 bases outside the gene matches. Germline lookup yields CDR1 MNHEY and CDR2 SVGAGI.

The chain uses TRBV7-2 and TRBJ2-7, with 8 bases fitting TRBD2. Germline V gene lookup returns CDR1 SGHTA and CDR2 FQGNSA. The ends lost 2 bases at V and 2 bases at J; junction bases unmatched: 2. This CDR3 is 14 amino acids long. CDR3 DNA: TGTGCCAGCAGCTTACGGGGGGGCCCCTACGAGCAGTACTTC. Protein sequence: CASSLRGGPYEQYF. The whole variable domain, remainder taken from reference TRBV7-2 and TRBJ2-7, is GAGVSQSPSNKVTEKGKDVELRCDPISGHTALYWYRQSLGQGLEFLIYFQGNSAPDKSGLPSDRFSAERTGGSVSTLTIQRTQQEDSAVYLCASSLRGGPYEQYFGPGTRLTVT.

The chain links TRBV7-9 to TRBJ2-7; D ambiguous. Trimming stripped 2 bases from V and 3 bases from J, with 14 bases between. CDR1 and CDR2 (germline): SEHNR, FQNEAQ (reference sequence). The CDR3 contains 15 residues. The CDR3 bases are TGTGCCAGCAGCTTAAGCTTTGCTCCCGGCTACGAGCAGTACGTC. This codes for CASSLSFAPGYEQYV.

The chain joins TRBV28 to TRBJ1-5; a weak D match, TRBD1 (5 bases). The CDR3 is 13 amino acids. With 7 bases removed from V and 5 bases from J, the gap between germline ends came to 12 bases. Germline assignment: CDR1 MDHEN and CDR2 SYDVKM. The CDR3 is CASNPTVHQPQHF. CDR3 in DNA: TGTGCCAGCAACCCGACAGTCCATCAGCCCCAGCATTTT.

The rearrangement uses TRBV7-9 and TRBJ2-3; D remains unclear. V lost 4 bases, J lost 6 bases, and 23 bases lay in between. The CDR3 is 17 residues long. Germline V gene sequence: CDR1 SEHNR, CDR2 FQNEAQ (reference sequence). CDR3 sequence (DNA): TGTGCCAGCAGCTCCCTATACCGTGGAAAACTCGGGGATACGCAGTATTTT. It codes for CASSSLYRGKLGDTQYF.